This TCR beta chain was observed in a study of breast tumors, draining lymph nodes, adjacent tissues. Points from the study as a whole: Findings are consistent with lymph node origin and intratumoral expansion of most tumor T cells. Tumor and nontumor repertoires were significantly more similar in luminal-like than in basal-like breast cancer.

V was pared by 2 bases and J by 2 bases, with 11 bases between. Germline V gene data show CDR1 as SGDLS and CDR2 as YYNGEE. The CDR3 consists of 15 residues. TCRdb used MiXCR to reprocess the multiplex PCR reads, holding one entry per CDR3 protein. This sample has some 97,000 distinct CDR3 sequences, with around 20% found just once. The table lists this clonotype with many counts. What it binds is not known. Samples came from axillary lymph nodes draining the breast cancer. The chain joins TRBV9 to TRBJ2-1, with D perhaps TRBD2 (5 bases). Material for sequencing was axillary lymph node tissue. The TCR originated in a female donor with breast cancer. Some clones in this sample may be carry-over from other donors' samples. Here the CDR3 DNA reads TGTGCCAGCAGCGTTGGAAGCGGAGCCTACAATGAGCAGTTCTTC. Amino acids: CASSVGSGAYNEQFF.